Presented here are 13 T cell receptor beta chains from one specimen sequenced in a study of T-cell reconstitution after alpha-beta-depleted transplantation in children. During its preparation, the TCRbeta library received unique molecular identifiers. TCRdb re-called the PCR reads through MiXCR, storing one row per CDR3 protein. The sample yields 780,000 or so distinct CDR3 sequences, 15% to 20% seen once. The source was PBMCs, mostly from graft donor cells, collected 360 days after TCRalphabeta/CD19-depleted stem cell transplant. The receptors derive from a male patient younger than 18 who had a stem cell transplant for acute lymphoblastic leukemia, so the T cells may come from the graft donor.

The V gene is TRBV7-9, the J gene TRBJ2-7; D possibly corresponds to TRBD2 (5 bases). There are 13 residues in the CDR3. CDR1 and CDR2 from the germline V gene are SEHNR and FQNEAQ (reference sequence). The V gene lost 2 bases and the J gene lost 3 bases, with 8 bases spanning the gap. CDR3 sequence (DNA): TGTGCCAGCAGCTTATCGACTATCTACGAGCAGTACTTC. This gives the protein CASSLSTIYEQYF. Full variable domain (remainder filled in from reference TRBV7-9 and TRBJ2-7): DTGVSQNPRHKITKRGQNVTFRCDPISEHNRLYWYRQTLGQGPEFLTYFQNEAQLEKSRLLSDRFSAERPKGSFSTLEIQRTEQGDSAMYLCASSLSTIYEQYFGPGTRLTVT.

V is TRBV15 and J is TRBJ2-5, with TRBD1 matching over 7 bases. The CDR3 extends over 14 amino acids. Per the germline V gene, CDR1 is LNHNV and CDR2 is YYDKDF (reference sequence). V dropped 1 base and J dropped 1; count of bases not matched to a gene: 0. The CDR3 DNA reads TGTGCCACCAGCAGAGGACAGGGCCAAGAGACCCAGTACTTC. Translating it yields CATSRGQGQETQYF.

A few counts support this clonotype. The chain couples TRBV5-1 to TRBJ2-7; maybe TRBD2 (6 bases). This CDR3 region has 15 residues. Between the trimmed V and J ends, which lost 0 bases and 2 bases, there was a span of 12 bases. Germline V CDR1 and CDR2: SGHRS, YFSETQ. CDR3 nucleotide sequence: TGCGCCAGCAGCTTGGTGGCTAGCGCCGCCTACGAGCAGTACTTC. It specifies CASSLVASAAYEQYF.

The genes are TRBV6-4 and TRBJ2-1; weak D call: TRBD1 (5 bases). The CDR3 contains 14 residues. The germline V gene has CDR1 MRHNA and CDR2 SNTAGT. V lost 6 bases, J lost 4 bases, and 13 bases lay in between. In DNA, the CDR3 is TGTGCCAGCAGCCAAGGGGCGCTTTACAATGAGCAGTTCTTC. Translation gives CASSQGALYNEQFF.

The CDR3 protein is CASSQLRGGTYEQYF. CDR3 nucleotides: TGTGCCAGCAGCCAATTGCGGGGCGGGACCTACGAGCAGTACTTC. The chain is built from TRBV7-9 and TRBJ2-7, with a weak D call TRBD2 (6 bases). Per the germline V gene, CDR1 is SEHNR and CDR2 is FQNEAQ (reference sequence). Between the trimmed V and J ends, which lost 5 bases and 2 bases, there was a span of 16 bases. This CDR3 contains 15 residues.

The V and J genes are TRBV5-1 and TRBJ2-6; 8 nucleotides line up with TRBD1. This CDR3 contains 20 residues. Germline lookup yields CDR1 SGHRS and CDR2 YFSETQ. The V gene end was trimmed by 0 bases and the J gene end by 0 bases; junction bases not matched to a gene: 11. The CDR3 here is CASSLVRTGHPSSGANVLTF. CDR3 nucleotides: TGCGCCAGCAGCTTGGTACGGACAGGGCATCCCTCCTCTGGGGCCAACGTCCTGACTTTC.

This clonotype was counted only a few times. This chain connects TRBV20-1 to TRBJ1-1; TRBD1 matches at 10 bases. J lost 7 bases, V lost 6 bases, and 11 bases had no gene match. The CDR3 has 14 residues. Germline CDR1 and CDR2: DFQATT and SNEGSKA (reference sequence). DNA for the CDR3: TGCAGTGCGAGATCCGGGACAGGGGATGTTGAAGCTTTCTTT. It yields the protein CSARSGTGDVEAFF.

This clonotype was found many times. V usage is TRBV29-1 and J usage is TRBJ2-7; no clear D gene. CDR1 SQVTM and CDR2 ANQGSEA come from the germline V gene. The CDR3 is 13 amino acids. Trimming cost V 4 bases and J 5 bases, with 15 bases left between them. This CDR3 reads CSVVHGYVDEQYF. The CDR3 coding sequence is TGCAGCGTTGTCCATGGGTACGTGGACGAGCAGTACTTC.

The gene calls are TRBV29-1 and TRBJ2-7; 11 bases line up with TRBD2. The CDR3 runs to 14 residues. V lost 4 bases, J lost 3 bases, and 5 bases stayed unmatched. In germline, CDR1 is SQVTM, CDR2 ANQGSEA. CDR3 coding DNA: TGCAGCGTTGTTAGCGGGAGGGTCGACTACGAGCAGTACTTC. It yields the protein CSVVSGRVDYEQYF.

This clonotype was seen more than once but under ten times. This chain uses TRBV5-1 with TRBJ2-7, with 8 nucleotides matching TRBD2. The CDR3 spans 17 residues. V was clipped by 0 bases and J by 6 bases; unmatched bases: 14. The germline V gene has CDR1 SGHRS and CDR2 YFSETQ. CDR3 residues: CASSLEGTAGAGAEQYF. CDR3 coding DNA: TGCGCCAGCAGCTTGGAAGGGACGGCGGGAGCGGGAGCCGAGCAGTACTTC.

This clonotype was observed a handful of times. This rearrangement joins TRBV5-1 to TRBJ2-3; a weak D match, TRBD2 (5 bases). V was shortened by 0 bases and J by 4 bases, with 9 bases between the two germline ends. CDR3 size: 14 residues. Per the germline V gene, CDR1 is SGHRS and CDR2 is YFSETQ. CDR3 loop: CASSLVIGADTQYF. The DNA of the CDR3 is TGCGCCAGCAGCTTGGTAATCGGGGCAGATACGCAGTATTTT.

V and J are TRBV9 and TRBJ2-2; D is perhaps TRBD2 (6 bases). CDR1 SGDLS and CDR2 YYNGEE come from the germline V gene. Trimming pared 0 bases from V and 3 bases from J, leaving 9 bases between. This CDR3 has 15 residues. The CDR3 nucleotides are TGTGCCAGCAGCGTAGACGGGAGACACACCGGGGAGCTGTTTTTT. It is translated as CASSVDGRHTGELFF.

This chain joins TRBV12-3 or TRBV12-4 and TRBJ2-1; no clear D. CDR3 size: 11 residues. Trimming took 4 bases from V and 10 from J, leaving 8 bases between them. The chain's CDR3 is CASSSFVEQFF. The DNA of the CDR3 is TGTGCCAGCAGTTCCTTTGTCGAGCAGTTCTTC.